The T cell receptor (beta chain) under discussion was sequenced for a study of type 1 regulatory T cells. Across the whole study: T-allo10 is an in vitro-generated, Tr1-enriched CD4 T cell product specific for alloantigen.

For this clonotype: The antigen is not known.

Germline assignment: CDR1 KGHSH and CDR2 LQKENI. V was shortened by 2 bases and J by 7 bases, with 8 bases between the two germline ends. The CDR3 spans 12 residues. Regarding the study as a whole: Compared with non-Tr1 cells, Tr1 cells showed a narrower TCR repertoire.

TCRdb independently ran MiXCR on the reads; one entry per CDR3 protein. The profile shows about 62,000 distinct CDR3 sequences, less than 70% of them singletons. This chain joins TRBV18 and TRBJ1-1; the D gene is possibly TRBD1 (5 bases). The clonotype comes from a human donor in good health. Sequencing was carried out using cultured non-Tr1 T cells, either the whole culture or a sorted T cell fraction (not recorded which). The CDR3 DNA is TGTGCCAGCTCACCATTGACAGATGAAGCTTTCTTT. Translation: CASSPLTDEAFF.